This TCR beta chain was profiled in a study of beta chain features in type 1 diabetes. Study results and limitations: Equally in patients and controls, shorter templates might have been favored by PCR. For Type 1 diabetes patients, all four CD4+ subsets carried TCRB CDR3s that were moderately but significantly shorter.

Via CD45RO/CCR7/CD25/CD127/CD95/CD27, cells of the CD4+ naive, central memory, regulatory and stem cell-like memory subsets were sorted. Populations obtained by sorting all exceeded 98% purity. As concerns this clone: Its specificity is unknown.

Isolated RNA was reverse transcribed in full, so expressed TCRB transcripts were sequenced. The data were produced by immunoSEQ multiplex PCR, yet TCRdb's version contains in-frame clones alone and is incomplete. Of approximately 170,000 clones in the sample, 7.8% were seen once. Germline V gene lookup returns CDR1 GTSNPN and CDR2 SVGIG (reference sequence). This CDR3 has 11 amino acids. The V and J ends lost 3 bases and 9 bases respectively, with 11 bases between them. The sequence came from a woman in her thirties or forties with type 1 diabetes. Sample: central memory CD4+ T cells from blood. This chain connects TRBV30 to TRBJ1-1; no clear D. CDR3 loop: CAWRGSRKAFF. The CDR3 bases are TGTGCCTGGAGGGGCAGTCGAAAAGCTTTCTTT.